One and the same sample provided the 9 T cell receptor beta chains below, sequenced in a study of blood T cell repertoires in COVID-19. Clones were sequenced by immunoSEQ multiplex PCR, and TCRdb holds only the in-frame ones, with some missing. The sample holds nearly 90,000 clones; 72% are singletons and the top ten take 13% to 15%. The sequenced material came from peripheral blood. The receptors stem from an elderly woman with acute or convalescent COVID-19.

V gene TRBV5-4 combines with J gene TRBJ2-3; the D gene is possibly TRBD1 (6 bases). The germline V and J ends were trimmed by 2 bases and 2 bases, with 9 bases remaining between them. Germline V gene lookup returns CDR1 SGHNT and CDR2 YYREEE (reference sequence). CDR3 length equals 14 residues. This CDR3 reads CASSLGGITDTQYF. The CDR3 bases are TGTGCCAGCAGCTTAGGGGGTATCACAGATACGCAGTATTTT.

V is TRBV5-8 and J is TRBJ2-1; the D gene is possibly TRBD2 (6 bases). The ends were cut back, 0 bases at V and 3 bases at J, with 13 bases in the middle. This CDR3 region has 16 residues. The germline V gene encodes CDR1 SGHTS and CDR2 YDEGEE. The CDR3 spells CASSLAGGNFYNEQFF. CDR3 sequence (DNA): TGTGCCAGCAGCTTGGCAGGAGGGAATTTCTACAATGAGCAGTTCTTC.

V and J are TRBV24-1 and TRBJ2-5; D is possibly TRBD1 (6 bases). V was cut by 4 bases and J by 1 base, with 12 bases left in between. The CDR3 loop spans 15 amino acids. Germline V CDR1 and CDR2: KGHDR, SFDVKD. The CDR3 region is CATSELQGIQETQYF. In nucleotides, the CDR3 is TGTGCCACCAGTGAGCTCCAGGGGATCCAAGAGACCCAGTACTTC.

A few counts support this clone. The chain recombines TRBV5-5 with TRBJ2-7; a weak D match, TRBD2 (5 bases). V lost 2 bases, J lost 6 bases, and 24 bases lay in between. The CDR3 loop spans 17 amino acids. Looked up from germline, CDR1 is SGHKS and CDR2 is YYEKEE (reference sequence). For the CDR3, the DNA is TGTGCCAGCAGCTTTTCGGCTAGCCTGGCCAGGAAGGGCGAGCAGTACTTC. Its protein is CASSFSASLARKGEQYF.

This CDR3 reads CASSQESLAGGPMSTDTQYF. In DNA form, the CDR3 reads TGCGCCAGCAGCCAAGAATCTCTAGCGGGGGGACCTATGAGCACAGATACGCAGTATTTT. The rearrangement links TRBV4-3 to TRBJ2-3; 11 bases are shared with TRBD2. The V gene's germline CDR1 is LGHNA and CDR2 YSLEER. CDR3 size: 20 residues. J gave up 0 bases and V 0 bases, and 11 bases lay outside the gene matches.

This clone turned up a few times. The chain joins TRBV4-1 to TRBJ1-2; possibly TRBD1 for D (6 bases). Trimming took 2 bases from V and 1 from J, leaving 14 bases between them. From germline, CDR1 is MGHRA and CDR2 YSYEKL. The CDR3 extends over 16 amino acids. The CDR3, as DNA: TGCGCCAGCAGCCAAAGTGGAGCAGGGGTTAACTATGGCTACACCTTC. As protein: CASSQSGAGVNYGYTF.

This clone came up once. The CDR3 sequence is CSVGVAQETQYF. DNA for the CDR3: TGCAGCGTTGGGGTAGCTCAAGAGACCCAGTACTTC. The chain employs TRBV29-1 and TRBJ2-5; D is uncertain. CDR1 and CDR2 (germline): SQVTM, ANQGSEA. The CDR3 consists of 12 residues. V lost 4 bases and J lost 2, with 8 bases in between.

The chain couples TRBV19 to TRBJ1-6; D possibly corresponds to TRBD1 (5 bases). Germline lookup yields CDR1 LNHDA and CDR2 SQIVND (reference sequence). The CDR3 is 12 amino acids. V lost 5 bases and J 8 bases, leaving 7 bases between the germline ends. CDR3 DNA sequence: TGTGCCAGTAGTCCCAGGGATTCACCCCTCCACTTT. Its protein is CASSPRDSPLHF.

The sample holds a few counts of this clone. The V call is TRBV6-2 or TRBV6-3, the J call TRBJ2-7; 9 bases align to TRBD1. This CDR3 comprises 15 residues. The V and J ends lost 2 bases and 2 bases, in that order; junction bases with no gene match: 4. Germline V lookup: CDR1 MNHEY, CDR2 SVGEGT. Here the CDR3 reads CASSYQDRGTYEQYF. CDR3 bases: TGTGCCAGCAGTTACCAAGACAGGGGGACCTACGAGCAGTACTTC.